This T cell receptor beta chain was retrieved from a study of Graves' ophthalmopathy and Graves' hyperthyroidism. General study results and limits: In blood appeared most of the expanded thyroid clonotypes whose frequency exceeded 0.001. With a specificity of around 76% and a sensitivity of around 70%, the model predicted ophthalmopathy progression.

CDR3 regions of TCR beta were amplified from RNA transcripts. Following a first-round RT-PCR that used HTBI primers, a second-round multiplex PCR was carried out. One entry per CDR3 protein results from TCRdb running MiXCR on the multiplex PCR reads. The sample lists approximately 1.2 million distinct CDR3 sequences; less than 45% were seen once. The CDR3 spans 16 residues. V gave up 0 bases and J gave up 1 base, with 12 bases separating them. This clonotype occurred a few times. Its specificity is not known. The receptor's source is an adult man with Graves' hyperthyroidism. The sequenced sample was peripheral blood or thyroid tissue (not recorded which). The V gene is TRBV12-3 or TRBV12-4, the J gene TRBJ2-5; D is perhaps TRBD1 (6 bases). CDR3 loop: CASSLALMGAQETQYF. CDR3 DNA sequence: TGTGCCAGCAGTTTAGCGCTCATGGGGGCCCAAGAGACCCAGTACTTC.